Reported below is one T cell receptor (beta chain). What it binds is not known. Before the COVID-19 pandemic, during about 2010-2018, CD4+ T cells were taken from unexposed donors. After around nine days of culture, CD4+ T cells were isolated. Testing used SARS-CoV-2 S/N and four cold-coronavirus spikes on unexposed-donor CD4+ T cells, cells permitting. The data were taken from a study of CD4 T cells in relation to SARS-CoV-2 and coronaviruses. The study, taken as a whole, reports: Compared with monoreactive clones, crossreactive clones showed significantly weaker SARS-CoV-2 expansion.

From germline, CDR1 is SGHNT and CDR2 YENEEA. V was pared by 1 base and J by 5 bases, with 8 bases of the junction left unmatched. This CDR3 spans 15 amino acids. TCRdb keeps only in-frame clones here, not all; method: immunoSEQ multiplex PCR. This sample has tens of thousands of clones; less than 80% occur once, and the top ten carry roughly 15%. The clonotype originates from a human donor in good health. The V call is TRBV11-3, the J call TRBJ2-7; 7 nucleotides match TRBD2. The specimen was CD4+ T cells from PBMCs, cultured in vitro. CDR3 in amino acids: CASSLGGGRLNEQYF. The DNA of the CDR3 is TGTGCCAGCAGCTTAGGTGGCGGGAGATTGAACGAGCAGTACTTC.